This entry features one T cell receptor (beta chain) sequence. The data derive from a study of blood T cell repertoires in COVID-19. Across the whole study: Samples taken during acute and convalescent COVID-19 were collected in the United States, Italy and Spain. PBMCs, B-cell-depleted T cells, or T cells provided the cDNA or gDNA that made up the material.

Original methodology: Quantification of nucleated cells was approximated via reference gene primer amplification. Profiling relied on immunoSEQ multiplex PCR, and the TCRdb table lists in-frame clones only, not all of them. V and J calls and clone size are those listed in that table; D and trimming were worked out from the DNA. The table shows some 74,000 clones, with approximately 90% occurring only once. Trimming cost V 6 bases and J 5 bases, with 20 bases left between them. The CDR3 contains 15 residues. Per the germline V gene, CDR1 is SGHRS and CDR2 is YFSETQ. The chain employs TRBV5-1 and TRBJ1-2; D is possibly TRBD1 (6 bases). Material for sequencing was peripheral blood. This TCR derives from a man aged 45-65 years with COVID-19, enrolled during active disease. The CDR3 DNA follows: TGCGCCAGCAACCGTGGGGGCACCGGGGAATATGGCTACACCTTC. Translated, it gives CASNRGGTGEYGYTF.